Listed here are 24 T cell receptor beta chains from one sample, sequenced in a study of human T cells and chemical hapten exposure. Specified time point: pre-sensitization, week 0. Treatment denoted: therapeutic diphenylcyclopropenone sensitization with weekly scalp DPC. MiXCR, run by TCRdb on the RACE reads, gives a single entry per CDR3 protein. The sample carries about 68,000 distinct CDR3 sequences, approximately 9.9% recorded once. The material sequenced was whole blood, taken in connection with sensitization to the hapten diphenylcyclopropenone (DPC). These receptors were obtained from a woman between 50 and 59 years old with alopecia areata. Some clones in this sample may be carry-over from other donors' samples.

There are many counts of this clonotype. The CDR3 loop reads CASSSARHSFPTSGANVLTF. DNA of the CDR3: TGTGCCAGCAGCTCCGCCAGACACAGCTTTCCCACCTCTGGGGCCAACGTCCTGACTTTC. The chain employs TRBV11-2 and TRBJ2-6; D gene ambiguous. The V end lost 4 bases, the J end lost 0 bases, and 22 bases lay between the germline ends. Germline CDR1 and CDR2: SGHAT and FQNNGV. The CDR3 loop spans 20 amino acids.

This clonotype came up many times. The V gene is TRBV18, the J gene TRBJ1-4; D is undetermined. Germline values: CDR1 KGHSH, CDR2 LQKENI. Trimming pared 6 bases from V and 5 bases from J, leaving 13 bases between. The CDR3 sequence is 14 residues long. CDR3 DNA sequence: TGTGCCAGCTCCCCCGGGGTAGGAAATGAAAAACTGTTTTTT. This translates into CASSPGVGNEKLFF.

The genes are TRBV5-1 and TRBJ1-4, with 7 bases fitting TRBD1. This CDR3 spans 16 amino acids. With 5 bases clipped from V and 1 base from J, the junction kept 8 bases outside the gene matches. In germline, CDR1 is SGHRS, CDR2 YFSETQ. CDR3 nucleotide sequence: TGCGCCAGCAGGATCACTCCAGGGGGAACTAATGAAAAACTGTTTTTT. Translation: CASRITPGGTNEKLFF.

Only a few counts were recorded for this clonotype. The rearrangement joins TRBV6-6 to TRBJ2-7, with 8 positions matching TRBD1. The trim removed 7 bases at V and 0 bases at J, leaving 5 bases unmatched. This CDR3 region has 14 residues. Germline V CDR1 and CDR2: MNHNY, SVGAGI (reference sequence). The chain's CDR3 is CASTDRGLSYEQYF. The CDR3 coding sequence is TGTGCCAGCACCGACAGGGGCCTCTCCTACGAGCAGTACTTC.

This clonotype was detected ten times or more. The junction departs from germline at one end; a sequencing error may be responsible. The rearrangement uses TRBV7-7 and TRBJ2-3; weak D call: TRBD2 (6 bases). The CDR3 is 16 residues long. Germline CDR1 SSHAT, CDR2 FNYEAQ (reference sequence). The CDR3 here is CASSLGLASSTDTQYF. The CDR3, as DNA: TGTGCTAGCAGCTTAGGGCTAGCGAGCAGCACAGATACGCAGTATTTT.

This clonotype showed up just a few times. V and J are TRBV6-1 and TRBJ1-1; D is unclear. V shed 10 bases and J shed 11 bases, with 17 bases lying between them. The CDR3 totals 11 residues. Germline values: CDR1 MNHNS, CDR2 SASEGT. CDR3 amino acids: CAISDPPPAFF. The DNA for the CDR3 is TGTGCCATCTCGGACCCGCCGCCGGCTTTCTTT.

The CDR3 DNA reads TGTGCCAGCAGCTTCGCTGGGGCCAACGTCCTGACTTTC. It translates to CASSFAGANVLTF. The chain recombines TRBV11-2 with TRBJ2-6; D gene ambiguous. CDR1 and CDR2 (germline): SGHAT, FQNNGV. The CDR3 loop spans 13 amino acids. V was cut by 3 bases and J by 2 bases, with 2 bases left in between.

This clonotype was counted at least ten times. The chain links TRBV28 to TRBJ2-7, with a weak D call TRBD2 (5 bases). Trimming removed 6 bases from V and 2 bases from J, with 14 bases in between. The CDR3 spans 14 residues. Germline CDR1 and CDR2: MDHEN and SYDVKM. The CDR3 coding sequence is TGTGCCAGCAGCCAGAGCGGACCCCCCTACGAGCAGTACTTC. It specifies CASSQSGPPYEQYF. Using reference TRBV28 and TRBJ2-7 for the parts outside the CDR3, the full variable domain is DVKVTQSSRYLVKRTGEKVFLECVQDMDHENMFWYRQDPGLGLRLIYFSYDVKMKEKGDIPEGYSVSREKKERFSLILESASTNQTSMYLCASSQSGPPYEQYFGPGTRLTVT.

This clonotype was picked up many times. The chain uses TRBV4-3 and TRBJ2-3; possible D gene TRBD2, 5 bases. The germline V and J ends were trimmed by 3 bases and 7 bases, with 8 bases remaining between them. CDR3 length: 12 residues. The V gene's germline CDR1 is LGHNA and CDR2 YSLEER. The CDR3 coding sequence is TGCGCCAGCAGCCAGGGGAGTAATACGCAGTATTTT. It translates to CASSQGSNTQYF.

This clonotype appeared a few times. V gene TRBV3-1 combines with J gene TRBJ2-7; a possible D gene is TRBD1 (5 bases). CDR3 size: 14 residues. V lost 1 base and J lost 3, with 10 bases in between. Germline CDR1 is LGHDT and CDR2 is YNNKEL (reference sequence). CDR3 loop: CASSQVPGYYEQYF. CDR3 coding DNA: TGTGCCAGCAGCCAAGTCCCAGGGTACTACGAGCAGTACTTC.

This clonotype was counted between two and nine times. The chain carries TRBV27 and TRBJ2-2, with D possibly TRBD1 on 6 matching bases. This CDR3 has 15 residues. From germline, CDR1 is MNHEY and CDR2 SMNVEV (reference sequence). V lost 3 bases and J 6 bases, leaving 14 bases between the germline ends. The CDR3 coding sequence is TGTGCCAGCAGTTTTCTGACAGGAGTGGCCGGGGAGCTGTTTTTT. It specifies CASSFLTGVAGELFF.

This chain connects TRBV7-2 to TRBJ1-5, with D possibly being TRBD1 (5 bases). Germline CDR1 and CDR2: SGHTA and FQGNSA. Trimming removed 5 bases at V and 9 bases at J, with 11 bases between. There are 12 residues in the CDR3. CDR3 amino acids: CASSLGAGPQHF. CDR3 bases: TGTGCCAGCAGCCTCGGGGCCGGGCCCCAGCATTTT.

The sample holds many counts of this clonotype. This chain links TRBV30 with TRBJ2-7, with a possible D match to TRBD1 (6 bases). The CDR3 is 12 amino acids. V was shortened by 5 bases and J by 0 bases, with 8 bases between the two germline ends. Germline V gene sequence: CDR1 GTSNPN, CDR2 SVGIG (reference sequence). CDR3 nucleotide sequence: TGTGCCTGGGGGGACAACTCCTACGAGCAGTACTTC. It yields the protein CAWGDNSYEQYF.

This clonotype occurred a few times. The gene calls are TRBV18 and TRBJ2-7, with D possibly TRBD2 on 6 matching bases. Germline assignment: CDR1 KGHSH and CDR2 LQKENI. CDR3 length: 17 residues. The germline V and J ends were trimmed by 2 bases and 6 bases, with 23 bases remaining between them. The CDR3 DNA reads as TGTGCCAGCTCACCAACATTAACCATTGGGCTAGCGACCGAGCAGTACTTC. This sequence encodes CASSPTLTIGLATEQYF.

This chain connects TRBV6-6 to TRBJ1-2; TRBD1 is a possible D gene (5 bases). The CDR3 covers 16 residues. Trimming took off 6 bases at V and 2 bases at J, with 19 bases between the two ends. The germline CDR1 and CDR2 sequences are MNHNY and SVGAGI (reference sequence). The CDR3 protein is CASSPLGGSMNYGYTF. DNA of the CDR3: TGTGCCAGCAGCCCTCTTGGGGGGTCGATGAACTATGGCTACACCTTC.

This clonotype was detected ten times or more. CDR3 sequence reads: CASSPPGSGANVLTF. The DNA for the CDR3 is TGTGCCAGTAGCCCACCGGGCTCTGGGGCCAACGTCCTGACTTTC. The V gene is TRBV19, the J gene TRBJ2-6, with no clear D. The CDR3 covers 15 residues. Per germline, CDR1 LNHDA and CDR2 SQIVND (reference sequence). V was trimmed by 6 bases and J by 0 bases, leaving 9 bases between them.

This sequence joins TRBV18 and TRBJ2-7; D possibly corresponds to TRBD1 (5 bases). Germline loops: CDR1 KGHSH, CDR2 LQKENI. Trimming took 3 bases from V and 2 from J, leaving 14 bases between them. This CDR3 region has 15 residues. The CDR3 nucleotides read TGTGCCAGCTCACCCCGGCAGGGTATGGCCTACGAGCAGTACTTC. Translation: CASSPRQGMAYEQYF.

This chain joins TRBV28 and TRBJ1-1; D is ambiguous. The V end lost 7 bases, the J end lost 5 bases, and 8 bases lay between the germline ends. The CDR3 length is 11 residues. CDR1 is MDHEN and CDR2 is SYDVKM in the germline V gene. CDR3 in amino acids: CASIVRTEAFF. In DNA, the CDR3 is TGTGCCAGCATAGTCAGGACTGAAGCTTTCTTT.

This clonotype was seen repeatedly, ten times or more. The chain couples TRBV7-6 to TRBJ2-5; either TRBD1 or TRBD2 may supply D (6 bases each). This CDR3 is built from 15 residues. In germline, CDR1 is SGHVS, CDR2 FNYEAQ. Trimming stripped 5 bases from V and 1 base from J, with 14 bases between. DNA of the CDR3: TGTGCCAGCAGCACCCCGGGGGCCCGCCAAGAGACCCAGTACTTC. Its protein is CASSTPGARQETQYF.

This clonotype was seen many times. The V gene is TRBV20-1, the J gene TRBJ2-2, with TRBD1 matching over 8 bases. The CDR3 covers 14 residues. V was clipped by 6 bases and J by 10 bases; unmatched bases: 13. Germline loops: CDR1 DFQATT, CDR2 SNEGSKA (reference sequence). CDR3 region: CSATTGTGALELFF. DNA for the CDR3: TGCAGTGCAACCACCGGGACAGGCGCCCTGGAGCTGTTTTTT.

This clonotype has more than one count but fewer than ten. The chain combines TRBV7-3 with TRBJ2-1; 9 bases fit TRBD1. V lost 4 bases to trimming and J lost 6 bases; unmatched junction nucleotides: 10. CDR1 is SGHTA and CDR2 is FQGTGA in the germline V gene. The CDR3 extends over 16 amino acids. CDR3 region: CASSWAGTGNLNEQFF. The CDR3 bases are TGTGCCAGCAGCTGGGCCGGGACAGGGAATCTCAATGAGCAGTTCTTC.

This clonotype was counted at least ten times. V usage is TRBV14 and J usage is TRBJ2-1, with D possibly being TRBD1 or TRBD2 (5 bases each). Per the germline V gene, CDR1 is SGHDN and CDR2 is FVKESK. CDR3 length: 14 residues. Trimming took 3 bases from V and 6 from J, leaving 12 bases between them. CDR3: CASSHDLGVNEQFF. CDR3 nucleotides: TGTGCCAGCAGCCATGACTTGGGGGTCAATGAGCAGTTCTTC.

V gene TRBV20-1 combines with J gene TRBJ2-3; perhaps TRBD1 as D (5 bases). Germline V gene sequence: CDR1 DFQATT, CDR2 SNEGSKA (reference sequence). The CDR3 covers 13 residues. Trimming took off 6 bases at V and 1 base at J, with 11 bases between the two ends. CDR3 amino acids: CSAGHLGTDTQYF. CDR3 bases: TGCAGTGCAGGACACCTCGGCACAGATACGCAGTATTTT.

This clonotype was seen ten or more times. J is TRBJ1-1 and V is TRBV4-1; 9 nucleotides line up with TRBD1. Trimming cost V 4 bases and J 1 base; bases outside gene matches: 10. The CDR3 contains 17 residues. In germline, CDR1 is MGHRA, CDR2 YSYEKL. CDR3 region: CASSLSPLDRGNTEAFF. CDR3 DNA: TGCGCCAGCAGCCTAAGCCCCCTGGACAGGGGGAACACTGAAGCTTTCTTT.